The 17 T cell receptor beta chains in this list originate from one sample, sequenced in a study of persistence of HIV-infected CD4 T cells. No cognate antigen is known for these TCRs. Cells were stimulated with CMV-infected fibroblast lysates at 8 to 10 ug/mL. Sorted nonresponding memory CD4+ T cells were CD40L-negative, CD69-negative, CD45RO-high. This was the immunoSEQ version 4 assay in survey mode. Profiled with immunoSEQ multiplex PCR; TCRdb holds only in-frame clones, not every one. In the table there are 25,000 to 35,000 clones, 78% of which are singletons. The sequences come from CD4+ T cells sorted from PBMCs after roughly 17-hour stimulation, collected from a patient who received antiretroviral therapy. All receptors derive from an adult woman with HIV who was CMV-seropositive.

The V gene is TRBV5-6, the J gene TRBJ1-2, with D unclear. The V end was cut by 3 bases, the J end by 8 bases, with 17 bases between. CDR3 length: 14 amino acids. Germline V gene sequence: CDR1 SGHDT, CDR2 YYEEEE. In DNA, the CDR3 is TGTGCCAGCAGCTGGGGTATACGAACGCGGGGCTACACCTTC. Translation: CASSWGIRTRGYTF.

This chain links TRBV5-1 with TRBJ1-6; D is perhaps TRBD1 (5 bases). The germline V and J ends were trimmed by 6 bases and 6 bases, with 19 bases remaining between them. This CDR3 contains 16 residues. Germline V gives CDR1 SGHRS, CDR2 YFSETQ. The CDR3 nucleotides are TGCGCCAGCACCGACGGGGCAGGGAAGATTAATTCACCCCTCCACTTT. Its protein is CASTDGAGKINSPLHF.

This sequence joins TRBV4-2 and TRBJ1-1; D remains unclear. Germline CDR1 is LGHNA and CDR2 is YNFKEQ. Trimming removed 3 bases at V and 1 base at J, with 15 bases between. The CDR3 is made up of 16 amino acids. The CDR3 loop is CASSQGTGSTNTEAFF. CDR3 bases: TGTGCCAGCAGCCAGGGAACCGGGTCTACGAACACTGAAGCTTTCTTT.

The J gene is TRBJ1-5, the V gene TRBV27; unclear D gene. The CDR3 covers 13 residues. The V end was cut by 1 base, the J end by 0 bases, with 1 base between. Germline V gene lookup returns CDR1 MNHEY and CDR2 SMNVEV (reference sequence). This CDR3 is CASSLFSNQPQHF. DNA of the CDR3: TGTGCCAGCAGTTTATTTAGCAATCAGCCCCAGCATTTT.

This clone was counted a single time. The chain recombines TRBV19 with TRBJ1-2; TRBD1 agrees at 9 bases. Germline assignment: CDR1 LNHDA and CDR2 SQIVND (reference sequence). Germline trimming cut 5 bases from V and 10 bases from J; bases unmatched to any gene: 8. This CDR3 has 13 amino acids. The CDR3: CASSLRTGANYTF. The CDR3 DNA reads TGTGCCAGTAGTCTCAGGACAGGGGCCAACTACACCTTC. The complete variable domain, with remaining parts taken from reference TRBV19 and TRBJ1-2, reads DGGITQSPKYLFRKEGQNVTLSCEQNLNHDAMYWYRQDPGQGLRLIYYSQIVNDFQKGDIAEGYSVSREKKESFPLTVTSAQKNPTAFYLCASSLRTGANYTFGSGTRLTVV.

The gene calls are TRBV6-4 and TRBJ2-1; possibly TRBD1 for D (6 bases). Germline V gene data show CDR1 as MRHNA and CDR2 as SNTAGT. Trimming removed 4 bases at V and 9 bases at J, with 16 bases between. The CDR3 has 14 residues. CDR3 in DNA: TGTGCCAGCAGTGCAATTCAGGGGAGTGGTGAGCAGTTCTTC. It yields the protein CASSAIQGSGEQFF.

Of note for this clone: A read error may produce the germline difference seen at one junction end. The rearrangement uses TRBV10-2 and TRBJ2-7; 8 nucleotides align to TRBD1. CDR1 WSHSY and CDR2 SAAADI come from the germline V gene. There are 13 residues in the CDR3. The CDR3, as DNA: TGCGCCAGCAGTGAGTCGACACTTAGGGGACAGGAATTC. It codes for CASSESTLRGQEF.

The CDR3 spells CASSLWAGGPDTQYF. CDR3 DNA: TGTGCCAGCAGCCTCTGGGCGGGGGGCCCGGATACGCAGTATTTT. The V and J genes are TRBV9 and TRBJ2-3, with TRBD2 matching over 8 bases. With V trimmed by 4 bases and J by 6 bases, 10 bases remained unmatched. CDR3 length equals 15 residues. Per germline, CDR1 SGDLS and CDR2 YYNGEE.

The chain is built from TRBV18 and TRBJ1-2; TRBD1 agrees at 10 bases. Per germline, CDR1 KGHSH and CDR2 LQKENI. The CDR3 has 17 amino acids. Germline trimming cut 0 bases from V and 8 bases from J; bases unmatched to any gene: 12. The CDR3 protein is CASSPPVWDRGLNGYTF. CDR3 in DNA: TGTGCCAGCTCACCACCGGTCTGGGACAGGGGTTTGAACGGCTACACCTTC.

V gene TRBV6-6 combines with J gene TRBJ2-3, with 13 bases that match TRBD2. With 5 bases clipped from V and 8 bases from J, the junction kept 16 bases outside the gene matches. CDR1 and CDR2 (germline): MNHNY, SVGAGI (reference sequence). The CDR3 is made up of 18 amino acids. The CDR3 DNA sequence: TGTGCCAGCAGTCGAACTCGTACTAGCGGGGGGGCCTCAGGTACGCAGTATTTT. It yields the protein CASSRTRTSGGASGTQYF.

The rearrangement joins TRBV7-3 to TRBJ2-1, with 10 bases lining up with TRBD2. The CDR3 extends over 17 amino acids. CDR1 is SGHTA and CDR2 is FQGTGA in the germline V gene. V trimming: 5 bases; J trimming: 5 bases; junction bases outside the gene matches: 12. In DNA, the CDR3 is TGTGCCAGCAGCCCGACCCAGCGGGGGGGCCTCGACAATGAGCAGTTCTTC. It specifies CASSPTQRGGLDNEQFF.

The chain combines TRBV29-1 with TRBJ2-3; D not resolved. CDR3 size: 13 residues. V gave up 1 base and J gave up 6 bases, with 11 bases separating them. Germline V gene lookup returns CDR1 SQVTM and CDR2 ANQGSEA. CDR3 coding DNA: TGCAGCGTTGAAGCTATAGCCAAGGATACGCAGTATTTT. The encoded protein is CSVEAIAKDTQYF.

The genes are TRBV30 and TRBJ1-1; TRBD1 matches 8 bases. This CDR3 comprises 13 residues. Germline-derived CDR1 and CDR2 are GTSNPN and SVGIG (reference sequence). J gave up 3 bases and V 8 bases, and 8 bases lay outside the gene matches. In DNA, the CDR3 is TGTGCCAGTCGACAGGGGAGGTACACTGAAGCTTTCTTT. Translated, it gives CASRQGRYTEAFF.

The chain combines TRBV24-1 with TRBJ1-3; tentatively, D is TRBD1 (5 bases). V shed 8 bases and J shed 3 bases, with 10 bases lying between them. The CDR3 contains 13 residues. CDR1 is KGHDR and CDR2 is SFDVKD in the germline V gene. The DNA for the CDR3 is TGTGCCACCAAGGCAGGGTATGGAAACACCATATATTTT. Protein sequence: CATKAGYGNTIYF.

The chain links TRBV4-2 to TRBJ2-2, with 12 bases lining up with TRBD1. In germline, CDR1 is LGHNA, CDR2 YNFKEQ. The CDR3 runs 18 residues. J was trimmed by 7 bases and V by 4 bases; bases with no gene match: 13. CDR3 coding DNA: TGTGCCAGCAGCCTCAAACCTGGGACAGGGGGCCGGGTCGGGGAGCTGTTTTTT. Translation: CASSLKPGTGGRVGELFF.

The genes are TRBV30 and TRBJ1-5; tentatively, D is TRBD1 (6 bases). The germline gives CDR1 GTSNPN, CDR2 SVGIG (reference sequence). The CDR3 runs 14 residues. Trimming stripped 3 bases from V and 4 bases from J, with 13 bases between. CDR3 region: CAWSLGGANQPQHF. The CDR3 bases are TGTGCCTGGAGCCTCGGGGGGGCTAATCAGCCCCAGCATTTT.

The V and J genes are TRBV6-5 and TRBJ1-6; 8 bases are shared with TRBD1. V was clipped by 6 bases and J by 7 bases; unmatched bases: 5. Germline V gene data show CDR1 as MNHEY and CDR2 as SVGAGI. This CDR3 region has 14 residues. Written as DNA, the CDR3 is TGTGCCAGCAGCGTGGACAGGGAAAATTCACCCCTCCACTTT. Residues: CASSVDRENSPLHF.